These 18 T cell receptor beta chains were sequenced from one sample in a study of cytomegalovirus exposure and HLA in healthy donors. Both 60 Vbeta primers and 13 Jbeta primers went into the PCR. The table came from immunoSEQ multiplex PCR; TCRdb's copy has only in-frame clones and leaves some out. The sample lists about 170,000 clones, approximately 80% occurring once. The sequencing sample was made of PBMCs. These receptors all stem from a woman aged 18 to 35 in good health and CMV-seronegative.

This clone was detected only a few times. At the DNA level, this CDR3 is encoded by other sequences in the same sample as well. V usage is TRBV2 and J usage is TRBJ1-5; TRBD1 aligns across 7 bases. The CDR3 runs to 14 residues. The trim removed 4 bases at V and 7 bases at J, leaving 7 bases unmatched. Germline CDR1 and CDR2: SNHLY and FYNNEI. This chain's CDR3 is CASSAGQGGQPQHF. CDR3 DNA: TGTGCCAGCAGTGCCGGGCAGGGGGGCCAGCCCCAGCATTTT.

The chain links TRBV7-3 to TRBJ2-1; tentative D call: TRBD1 (6 bases). In germline, CDR1 is SGHTA, CDR2 FQGTGA. V was clipped by 4 bases and J by 10 bases, with 14 bases between them. This CDR3 region has 13 residues. CDR3 sequence: CASSSDKRGEQFF. DNA for the CDR3: TGTGCCAGCAGCTCCGACAAGAGGGGGGAGCAGTTCTTC.

This chain connects TRBV29-1 to TRBJ2-7, with D perhaps matching TRBD1 (5 bases). Germline V CDR1 and CDR2: SQVTM, ANQGSEA. The CDR3 has 13 amino acids. CDR3 amino acids: CRDWGDRSYEQYF. CDR3 bases: TGCAGAGATTGGGGCGACCGCTCCTACGAGCAGTACTTC.

This clone was seen only once. One end of the junction fails to match germline, which may point to a read error. The rearrangement uses TRBV7-7 and TRBJ2-3, with TRBD2 matching 8 bases. This CDR3 contains 16 residues. Germline loops: CDR1 SSHAT, CDR2 FNYEAQ (reference sequence). As DNA, the CDR3 is TGTGCTAGCAGCTTTAGATCAGGCGGGGGGACAGATACGCAGTATTTT. Protein sequence: CASSFRSGGGTDTQYF. Using reference TRBV7-7 and TRBJ2-3 for the parts outside the CDR3, the full variable domain is GAGVSQSPRYKVTKRGQDVTLRCDPISSHATLYWYQQALGQGPEFLTYFNYEAQPDKSGLPSDRFSAERPEGSISTLTIQRTEQRDSAMYRCASSFRSGGGTDTQYFGPGTRLTVL.

V is TRBV7-9 and J is TRBJ2-5; the match to TRBD1 covers 9 bases. The CDR3 is 13 residues long. The V gene's germline CDR1 is SEHNR and CDR2 FQNEAQ (reference sequence). Germline trimming cut 9 bases from V and 4 bases from J; bases unmatched to any gene: 6. CDR3 in amino acids: CASRDRGGETQYF. CDR3 bases: TGTGCCAGTCGAGACAGGGGGGGAGAGACCCAGTACTTC.

The J gene is TRBJ2-2, the V gene TRBV5-4; no firm D call. CDR3 size: 15 residues. Germline CDR1 SGHNT, CDR2 YYREEE (reference sequence). With 3 bases removed from V and 3 bases from J, the gap between germline ends came to 12 bases. The CDR3 protein is CASSSPIGDTGELFF. In DNA form, the CDR3 reads TGTGCCAGCAGCTCCCCCATCGGAGACACCGGGGAGCTGTTTTTT.

This chain connects TRBV28 to TRBJ2-7; D ambiguous. V dropped 4 bases and J dropped 6 bases, with 16 bases sitting between them. The CDR3 extends over 14 amino acids. Germline V CDR1 and CDR2: MDHEN, SYDVKM. The CDR3 spells CASSSPSKALEQYF. CDR3 in DNA: TGTGCCAGCAGTTCACCTAGTAAGGCTCTCGAGCAGTACTTC.

This clone was seen only a few times. The genes are TRBV4-2 and TRBJ2-3; TRBD2 aligns across 13 bases. Trimming at V came to 4 bases and at J to 2 bases, leaving 9 bases not matched to a gene. Germline V gives CDR1 LGHNA, CDR2 YNFKEQ. There are 18 residues in the CDR3. CDR3 sequence: CASSRRRGLAGDTDTQYF. The CDR3 region has the DNA TGTGCCAGCAGCCGTAGGAGAGGACTAGCGGGAGACACAGATACGCAGTATTTT.

The chain carries TRBV5-1 and TRBJ2-7; 15 positions agree with TRBD2. V was clipped by 0 bases and J by 6 bases; unmatched bases: 1. Germline CDR1 and CDR2: SGHRS and YFSETQ. The CDR3 has 15 amino acids. The CDR3 DNA reads as TGCGCCAGCAGCTTGGGGGGACTAGCGGGAGGCGAGCAGTACTTC. It translates to CASSLGGLAGGEQYF. Combining the CDR3 with reference TRBV5-1 and TRBJ2-7 gives the whole variable domain KAGVTQTPRYLIKTRGQQVTLSCSPISGHRSVSWYQQTPGQGLQFLFEYFSETQRNKGNFPGRFSGRQFSNSRSEMNVSTLELGDSALYLCASSLGGLAGGEQYFGPGTRLTVT.

The chain is built from TRBV29-1 and TRBJ2-7, with 10 nucleotides matching TRBD1. Unmatched junction bases numbered 3, after V lost 4 bases and J lost 3 bases. CDR3 length equals 13 residues. Germline lookup yields CDR1 SQVTM and CDR2 ANQGSEA. CDR3 in amino acids: CSVGRTGGYEQYF. The CDR3 DNA follows: TGCAGCGTTGGGCGGACAGGGGGCTACGAGCAGTACTTC.

The chain uses TRBV5-1 and TRBJ2-3; TRBD1 aligns across 8 bases. Germline V gives CDR1 SGHRS, CDR2 YFSETQ. V lost 4 bases, J lost 5 bases, and 15 bases stayed unmatched. The CDR3 length is 17 residues. CDR3 DNA: TGCGCCAGCAGCAAGAACCCCGGGACAGGTGGGCAAGATACGCAGTATTTT. Translating it yields CASSKNPGTGGQDTQYF.

The rearrangement links TRBV2 to TRBJ2-1; D gene unclear. Trimming left V 5 bases short and J 6 bases short, with 5 bases between. This CDR3 spans 11 amino acids. Germline values: CDR1 SNHLY, CDR2 FYNNEI. The CDR3 DNA is TGTGCCAGCAGTCGTGTCAATGAGCAGTTCTTC. It encodes CASSRVNEQFF.

V and J are TRBV9 and TRBJ2-3; perhaps TRBD1 as D (6 bases). This CDR3 has 14 residues. The V end lost 7 bases, the J end lost 2 bases, and 14 bases lay between the germline ends. Per the germline V gene, CDR1 is SGDLS and CDR2 is YYNGEE. The CDR3 spells CASSPGHLTDTQYF. The CDR3 DNA is TGTGCCAGCTCCCCGGGACACCTCACAGATACGCAGTATTTT. The whole variable domain, remainder taken from reference TRBV9 and TRBJ2-3, is DSGVTQTPKHLITATGQRVTLRCSPRSGDLSVYWYQQSLDQGLQFLIQYYNGEERAKGNILERFSAQQFPDLHSELNLSSLELGDSALYFCASSPGHLTDTQYFGPGTRLTVL.

This clone was seen a handful of times. V is TRBV10-3 and J is TRBJ2-3; 7 bases fit TRBD2. Germline CDR1 and CDR2: ENHRY and SYGVKD. This CDR3 is built from 14 residues. Trimming took 8 bases from V and 0 from J; bases not matched to a gene: 5. The CDR3 here is CAIGLAESTDTQYF. The CDR3 coding sequence is TGTGCCATCGGCCTAGCGGAAAGCACAGATACGCAGTATTTT.

This chain links TRBV6-4 with TRBJ2-3, with unresolved D. Trimming left V 3 bases short and J 1 base short, with 8 bases between. The CDR3 consists of 14 residues. The V gene's germline CDR1 is MRHNA and CDR2 SNTAGT. CDR3 loop: CASSEQPRTDTQYF. As DNA, the CDR3 is TGTGCCAGCAGTGAACAACCTCGCACAGATACGCAGTATTTT.

This chain uses TRBV28 with TRBJ1-2; D is uncertain. V shed 7 bases and J shed 4 bases, with 13 bases lying between them. In germline, CDR1 is MDHEN, CDR2 SYDVKM. The CDR3 contains 13 residues. CDR3 sequence reads: CASTMTEIYGYTF. In nucleotides, the CDR3 is TGTGCCAGCACCATGACTGAAATCTATGGCTACACCTTC.

This clone was seen a handful of times. The chain has TRBV5-6 and TRBJ1-2; 7 nucleotides agree with TRBD1. The CDR3 spans 14 residues. V lost 0 bases to trimming and J lost 6 bases; unmatched junction nucleotides: 5. Germline V lookup: CDR1 SGHDT, CDR2 YYEEEE. The CDR3 here is CASSLGQGSDGYTF. The CDR3 DNA follows: TGTGCCAGCAGCTTGGGACAGGGCTCGGATGGCTACACCTTC.

The chain recombines TRBV9 with TRBJ2-3; D may be TRBD2 (6 bases). The CDR3 has 16 amino acids. Trimming stripped 1 base from V and 2 bases from J, with 14 bases between. Germline values: CDR1 SGDLS, CDR2 YYNGEE. The CDR3 DNA sequence: TGTGCCAGCAGCGTATCGGGAGTGAGGTCCACAGATACGCAGTATTTT. This codes for CASSVSGVRSTDTQYF.